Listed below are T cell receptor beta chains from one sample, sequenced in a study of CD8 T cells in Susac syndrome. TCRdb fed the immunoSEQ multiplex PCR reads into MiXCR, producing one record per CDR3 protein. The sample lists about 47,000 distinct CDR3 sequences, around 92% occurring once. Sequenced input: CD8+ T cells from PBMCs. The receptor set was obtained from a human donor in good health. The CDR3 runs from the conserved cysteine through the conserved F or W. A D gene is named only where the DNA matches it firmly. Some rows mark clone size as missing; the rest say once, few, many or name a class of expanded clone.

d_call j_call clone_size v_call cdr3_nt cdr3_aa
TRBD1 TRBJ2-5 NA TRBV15 TGTGCCACCAGCGGTGGACAGGGCGTCCAAGAGACCCAGTACTTC CATSGGQGVQETQYF
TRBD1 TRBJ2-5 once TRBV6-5 TGTGCCAGCAGTTACTCACGGGGGACAGGCAAAGAGACCCAGTACTTC CASSYSRGTGKETQYF
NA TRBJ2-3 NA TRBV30 TGTGCCTGGAGCGGGAGCGGGTACACAGATACGCAGTATTTT CAWSGSGYTDTQYF
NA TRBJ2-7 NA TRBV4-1 TGCGCCAGCAGCCAAGACATCGGGACCTTGTACGAGCAGTACTTC CASSQDIGTLYEQYF
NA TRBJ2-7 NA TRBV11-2 TGTGCCAGCAGCTGGGACACCTTACTCGAGCAGTACTTC CASSWDTLLEQYF
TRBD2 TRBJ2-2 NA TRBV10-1 TGCGCCAGCAGTGAATACGGGACTAGCGGGACCGGGGAGCTGTTTTTT CASSEYGTSGTGELFF
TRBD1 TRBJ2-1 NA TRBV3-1 TGTGCCAGCAGCCCTTTAGACCGGGACAGGAACAATGAGCAGTTCTTC CASSPLDRDRNNEQFF
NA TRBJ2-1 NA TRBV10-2 TGCGCCAGCAGTTATGAGGGAGGCAATGAGCAGTTCTTC CASSYEGGNEQFF
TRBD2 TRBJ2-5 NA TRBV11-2 TGTGCCAGCACCTGGACTAGCGGCCAAGAGACCCAGTACTTC CASTWTSGQETQYF
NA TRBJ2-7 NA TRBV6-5 TGTGCCAGCAGTTACTCTAGGGATAGCTCCTACGAGCAGTACTTC CASSYSRDSSYEQYF
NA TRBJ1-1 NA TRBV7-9 TGTGCCAGCAGCTTATCGACAGTGAACACTGAAGCTTTCTTT CASSLSTVNTEAFF
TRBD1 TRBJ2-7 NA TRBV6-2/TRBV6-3 TGTGCCAGCAGCTCAACAGGGGTTCCACCCGAGCAGTACTTC CASSSTGVPPEQYF
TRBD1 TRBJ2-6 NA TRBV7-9 TGTGCCAGCAGCTGGACAGGGGCTGGGGCCAACATCCTGACTTTC CASSWTGAGANILTF
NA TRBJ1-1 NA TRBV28 TGTGCCAGCAGTTCGTTTTGGGCCGACGCGCAAAACACTGAAGCTTTCTTT CASSSFWADAQNTEAFF
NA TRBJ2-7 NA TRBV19 TGTGCCAGTAGTCCGCTCGGAAGGTATTCGATCGAGCAGTACTTC CASSPLGRYSIEQYF
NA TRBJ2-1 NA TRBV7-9 TGTGCCAGCAGCTTACCGCCCAGGATTATAGGAGACGGTGAGCAGTTCTTC CASSLPPRIIGDGEQFF
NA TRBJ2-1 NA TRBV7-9 TGTGCCAGCAGCGAGACAGGAGTTTACAATGAGCAGTTCTTC CASSETGVYNEQFF
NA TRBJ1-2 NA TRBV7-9 TGTGCCAGCAGCTCAGGCCCGGGAGCTAACTATGGCTACACCTTC CASSSGPGANYGYTF
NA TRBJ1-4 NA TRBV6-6 TGTGCCAGCAGTTACCTTAATGAAAAACTGTTTTTT CASSYLNEKLFF
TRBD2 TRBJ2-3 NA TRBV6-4 TGTGCCAGCAGTCTAGCGGTCACAGATACGCAGTATTTT CASSLAVTDTQYF
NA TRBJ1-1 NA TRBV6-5 TGTGCCAGCAGTTCGCAGGACTTTGAAGCTTTCTTT CASSSQDFEAFF
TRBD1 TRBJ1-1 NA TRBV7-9 TGTGCCAGCAGAGAAGTACAGGGGGTCCCTGAAGCTTTCTTT CASREVQGVPEAFF
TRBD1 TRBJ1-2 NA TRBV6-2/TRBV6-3 TGTGCCAGCAGTTACCTTCGGGACAGGGGGATCAGCTATGGCTACACCTTC CASSYLRDRGISYGYTF
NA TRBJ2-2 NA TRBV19 TGTGCCCTTTTATTGGGGGATACCGGGGAGCTGTTTTTT CALLLGDTGELFF
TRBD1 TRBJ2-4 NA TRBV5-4 TGTGCCAGCAGCTTGGCCGCTCAGGGGGCTAGCATTCAGTACTTC CASSLAAQGASIQYF
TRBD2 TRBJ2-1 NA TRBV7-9 TGTGCCAGCAGCCTCGAGCGGGATGGGTACTACAATGAGCAGTTCTTC CASSLERDGYYNEQFF
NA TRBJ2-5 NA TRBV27 TGTGCCAGCAGTTTATCCGGACTTACGACCCAGTACTTC CASSLSGLTTQYF
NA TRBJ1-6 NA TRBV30 TGTGCCTGGAGTTGGCGGAGCAATTCACCCCTCCACTTT CAWSWRSNSPLHF
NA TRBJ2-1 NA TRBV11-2 TGTGCCAGCAGCAACCGGGACAAGATCTACAATGAGCAGTTCTTC CASSNRDKIYNEQFF
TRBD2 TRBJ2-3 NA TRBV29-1 TGCAGCGTTGACGGGGTAGCGGGGCTCGATACGCAGTATTTT CSVDGVAGLDTQYF
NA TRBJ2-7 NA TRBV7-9 TGTGCCAGCAGCCCCGGGACGGATTACGAGCAGTACTTC CASSPGTDYEQYF
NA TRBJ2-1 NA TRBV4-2 TGTGCCAGCAGCCAAGGGTCCGCTGAGCAGTTCTTC CASSQGSAEQFF
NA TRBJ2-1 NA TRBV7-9 TGTGCCAGCAGCTTAGGAGCTGACAATGAGCAGTTCTTC CASSLGADNEQFF
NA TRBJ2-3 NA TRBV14 TGTGCCAGCAGCCAATGGGGACTCCAAGATACGCAGTATTTT CASSQWGLQDTQYF
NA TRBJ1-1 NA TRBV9 TGTGCCAGCAGCCCTTGGGAGAACACTGAAGCTTTCTTT CASSPWENTEAFF